This is a list of T cell receptor beta chains from one sample in a study of shared clonotypes between healthy human individuals. Here immunoSEQ multiplex PCR was the method, and the copy in TCRdb shows in-frame clones only, minus some. The repertoire consists of 800,000 to 950,000 clones, with 96% occurring once and the leading ten covering under 0.25%. Specimen: naive CD8+ T cells sorted from blood. The receptors were gathered from a young man in good health. CDR3s include the opening cysteine and the closing phenylalanine or tryptophan. The D gene is left open where the match is weak. Not all rows give a size; the values are once, few, many and, for expanded clones, a class.

size: .
length: 16
D: TRBD2
J: TRBJ2-7
V: TRBV28
DNA: TGTGCCACTTCTAGCGGGAAAGAGGTTCGGTTCTACGAGCAGTACTTC
CDR3: CATSSGKEVRFYEQYF

size: .
length: 14
D: .
J: TRBJ2-7
V: TRBV7-2
DNA: TGTGCCAGCACCTTATGGGGCAGTCCCTACGAGCAGTACTTC
CDR3: CASTLWGSPYEQYF

size: .
length: 14
D: TRBD1
J: TRBJ2-3
V: TRBV5-8
DNA: TGTGCCAGCAGCTTAGGACAGGGGGCAGATACGCAGTATTTT
CDR3: CASSLGQGADTQYF

size: .
length: 15
D: TRBD1
J: TRBJ1-1
V: TRBV5-6
DNA: TGTGCCAGCAGCTTTTCGGACCGGACAGGGGCTGAAGCTTTCTTT
CDR3: CASSFSDRTGAEAFF

size: .
length: 14
D: .
J: TRBJ2-3
V: TRBV9
DNA: TGTGCCAGCAGCGAAGGCCAAAGCACAGATACGCAGTATTTT
CDR3: CASSEGQSTDTQYF

size: .
length: 15
D: TRBD1
J: TRBJ1-1
V: TRBV28
DNA: TGTGCCAGTAACTACCTTCAGACAGGGTTCACTGAAGCTTTCTTT
CDR3: CASNYLQTGFTEAFF

size: .
length: 18
D: .
J: TRBJ2-1
V: TRBV13
DNA: TGTGCCAGCAGCTCAGATACTCCCACTAGTCTGTCCTACAATGAGCAGTTCTTC
CDR3: CASSSDTPTSLSYNEQFF

size: .
length: 11
D: .
J: TRBJ2-3
V: TRBV20-1
DNA: TGCAGTGCTACCCCCGCAGATACGCAGTATTTT
CDR3: CSATPADTQYF

size: .
length: 12
D: .
J: TRBJ2-1
V: TRBV14
DNA: TGTGCCAGCAGCCATACTATCTGGGAGCAGTTCTTC
CDR3: CASSHTIWEQFF

size: .
length: 15
D: .
J: TRBJ2-7
V: TRBV21-1
DNA: TGTGCCAGCAGCAAAGCGGCAGGGAAACCCTACGAGCAGTACTTC
CDR3: CASSKAAGKPYEQYF

size: .
length: 15
D: .
J: TRBJ2-5
V: TRBV11-2
DNA: TGTGCCAGCAGCTTAGTTATGCTAGCAGGAGAGACCCAGTACTTC
CDR3: CASSLVMLAGETQYF

size: .
length: 18
D: TRBD2
J: TRBJ2-5
V: TRBV7-2
DNA: TGTGCCAGCAGCCCAGGGACTAGCGGGAGTGCCTTCCAAGAGACCCAGTACTTC
CDR3: CASSPGTSGSAFQETQYF

size: .
length: 12
D: .
J: TRBJ2-7
V: TRBV6-5
DNA: TGTGCCAGCAGTTACTACCGTGGGGAGCAGTACTTC
CDR3: CASSYYRGEQYF

size: few
length: 15
D: .
J: TRBJ2-6
V: TRBV5-4
DNA: TGTGCCAGCAGCTTGTGGGGTGGCGGGGCCAACGTCCTGACTTTC
CDR3: CASSLWGGGANVLTF

size: .
length: 13
D: .
J: TRBJ2-3
V: TRBV19
DNA: TGTGCCAGTAGTATGGTTAATGGAGATACGCAGTATTTT
CDR3: CASSMVNGDTQYF

size: .
length: 17
D: .
J: TRBJ2-7
V: TRBV7-6
DNA: TGTGCCAGCAGCTTAGGGACCCTCGGGCCAAAGACCTACGAGCAGTACTTC
CDR3: CASSLGTLGPKTYEQYF

size: .
length: 12
D: .
J: TRBJ2-5
V: TRBV27
DNA: TGTGCCAGCAGTTTGCCAGGAGAGACCCAGTACTTC
CDR3: CASSLPGETQYF

size: .
length: 17
D: TRBD2
J: TRBJ2-5
V: TRBV10-3
DNA: TGTGCCATCAGTCCAGCCCCAAGGACTAGCGGGGTGGAGACCCAGTACTTC
CDR3: CAISPAPRTSGVETQYF

size: .
length: 15
D: TRBD1
J: TRBJ2-7
V: TRBV4-1
DNA: TGCGCCAGCAGCCCGACAGGGGGGAACCAATACGAGCAGTACTTC
CDR3: CASSPTGGNQYEQYF

size: .
length: 9
D: .
J: TRBJ1-1
V: TRBV20-1
DNA: TGCAGTCCCAACACTGAAGCTTTCTTT
CDR3: CSPNTEAFF